Each of the 15 T cell receptor beta chains below was sequenced from the same sample in a study of blood T cell repertoires in COVID-19. Here immunoSEQ multiplex PCR was the method, and the copy in TCRdb shows in-frame clones only, minus some. The profile shows around 200,000 clones, approximately 83% of them singletons. What was sequenced was peripheral blood. Receptors were obtained from a man aged 55 to 69 with acute or convalescent COVID-19.

This clone has a single count. This sequence joins TRBV5-5 and TRBJ1-1, with D hard to call. Looked up from germline, CDR1 is SGHKS and CDR2 is YYEKEE (reference sequence). CDR3 size: 14 residues. V was cut by 1 base and J by 4 bases, with 11 bases left in between. CDR3 sequence (DNA): TGTGCCAGCAGCTTGTATTCAACGGGCACTGAAGCTTTCTTT. This sequence encodes CASSLYSTGTEAFF. The variable domain in full, with the rest retrieved from reference TRBV5-5 and TRBJ1-1, is DAGVTQSPTHLIKTRGQQVTLRCSPISGHKSVSWYQQVLGQGPQFIFQYYEKEERGRGNFPDRFSARQFPNYSSELNVNALLLGDSALYLCASSLYSTGTEAFFGQGTRLTVV.

This chain uses TRBV29-1 with TRBJ2-6, with D possibly matching TRBD1 (6 bases). The CDR3 totals 14 residues. CDR1 is SQVTM and CDR2 is ANQGSEA in the germline V gene. Deletions cut 5 bases from V and 2 bases from J, with 10 bases between. This CDR3 reads CSVSQGAGANVLTF. For the CDR3, the DNA is TGCAGCGTTTCACAGGGAGCTGGGGCCAACGTCCTGACTTTC.

V is TRBV5-4 and J is TRBJ1-2; a possible D gene is TRBD1 (6 bases). The germline V gene encodes CDR1 SGHNT and CDR2 YYREEE (reference sequence). The CDR3 has 14 residues. V shed 3 bases and J shed 4 bases, with 13 bases lying between them. The CDR3 DNA follows: TGTGCCAGCAGCTACTCCCGGGACACCTATGGCTACACCTTC. It codes for CASSYSRDTYGYTF.

Turning to this clone: Other DNA sequences in the sample encode the same CDR3. V is TRBV7-9 and J is TRBJ2-7; D gene uncertain. The CDR3 covers 12 residues. Trimming cost V 2 bases and J 4 bases, with 6 bases left between them. CDR1 is SEHNR and CDR2 is FQNEAQ in the germline V gene (reference sequence). The CDR3 reads CASSLNRYEQYF. The CDR3 DNA reads as TGTGCCAGCAGCTTAAATAGATACGAGCAGTACTTC.

This chain uses TRBV5-1 with TRBJ2-7, with 9 bases aligning to TRBD1. The CDR3 extends over 15 amino acids. J lost 2 bases, V lost 4 bases, and 7 bases had no gene match. The V gene's germline CDR1 is SGHRS and CDR2 YFSETQ. The chain's CDR3 is CASSIGGQGPYEQYF. The CDR3 nucleotides read TGCGCCAGCAGCATAGGGGGACAGGGACCCTACGAGCAGTACTTC.

J is TRBJ2-7 and V is TRBV9; possible D gene TRBD2, 5 bases. There are 14 residues in the CDR3. Trimming cost V 4 bases and J 6 bases, with 17 bases left between them. CDR1 and CDR2 (germline): SGDLS, YYNGEE. In nucleotides, the CDR3 is TGTGCCAGCAGCCCCCGGGGAGTGCCGGGCGAGCAGTACTTC. This sequence encodes CASSPRGVPGEQYF.

This rearrangement joins TRBV11-3 to TRBJ2-1, with TRBD2 identical over 9 bases. Germline CDR1 SGHNT, CDR2 YENEEA. V shed 3 bases, J shed 6 bases, and the junction held 6 bases outside the gene matches. CDR3 length: 15 amino acids. The DNA of the CDR3 is TGTGCCAGCAGCTTCGGGACTAGCTATCGCAATGAGCAGTTCTTC. It codes for CASSFGTSYRNEQFF. The full variable domain, its missing parts supplied by reference TRBV11-3 and TRBJ2-1, is EAGVVQSPRYKIIEKKQPVAFWCNPISGHNTLYWYLQNLGQGPELLIRYENEEAVDDSQLPKDRFSAERLKGVDSTLKIQPAELGDSAVYLCASSFGTSYRNEQFFGPGTRLTVL.

This chain links TRBV14 with TRBJ2-3; 8 bases agree with TRBD2. The junction had 15 bases not matched to a gene; V was cut back by 1 base and J by 6 bases. This CDR3 is 18 amino acids long. Per germline, CDR1 SGHDN and CDR2 FVKESK. The CDR3 region has the DNA TGTGCCAGCAGCCAAGTTGCCGGGAGGGCCAGTCAATTGGATACGCAGTATTTT. Encoded protein: CASSQVAGRASQLDTQYF.

V is TRBV24-1 and J is TRBJ2-3, with 7 bases matching TRBD1. This CDR3 is 16 amino acids long. J lost 0 bases, V lost 3 bases, and 5 bases had no gene match. CDR1 KGHDR and CDR2 SFDVKD come from the germline V gene. The CDR3 bases are TGTGCCACCAGTGATAGCGGACAGGCTAGCACAGATACGCAGTATTTT. It yields the protein CATSDSGQASTDTQYF.

This clone was seen more than once but under ten times. The rearrangement joins TRBV29-1 to TRBJ1-5, with 7 positions matching TRBD1. The CDR3 length is 13 residues. Germline assignment: CDR1 SQVTM and CDR2 ANQGSEA. V lost 4 bases to trimming and J lost 4 bases; unmatched junction nucleotides: 4. The CDR3 DNA reads TGCAGCGTTGCAGGGGGACGGAATCAGCCCCAGCATTTT. Amino acid sequence: CSVAGGRNQPQHF.

The chain employs TRBV28 and TRBJ1-2; D gene ambiguous. The V gene lost 5 bases and the J gene lost 2 bases, with 9 bases spanning the gap. CDR3 length equals 13 residues. Germline CDR1 and CDR2: MDHEN and SYDVKM. The CDR3 sequence: CASSPQLNYGYTF. Written as DNA, the CDR3 is TGTGCCAGCAGTCCACAACTAAACTATGGCTACACCTTC.

The CDR3 here is CASRVPGSNQPQHF. Written as DNA, the CDR3 is TGTGCCAGTAGGGTCCCGGGTAGCAATCAGCCCCAGCATTTT. V is TRBV19 and J is TRBJ1-5; D ambiguous. The V end lost 6 bases, the J end lost 0 bases, and 9 bases lay between the germline ends. Germline CDR1 reads LNHDA; CDR2 reads SQIVND (reference sequence). CDR3 length: 14 residues.

This clone occurred once. The chain uses TRBV2 and TRBJ2-7; TRBD2 is a possible D gene (6 bases). The CDR3 sequence is 12 residues long. Germline CDR1 and CDR2: SNHLY and FYNNEI. The V end was cut by 8 bases, the J end by 0 bases, with 8 bases between. Written as DNA, the CDR3 is TGTGCCAGCGGGGGGACCTCCTACGAGCAGTACTTC. This encodes CASGGTSYEQYF.

This clone was seen more than once but under ten times. V and J are TRBV6-5 and TRBJ1-5, with TRBD1 matching 9 bases. The CDR3 extends over 15 amino acids. V was pared by 6 bases and J by 3 bases, with 6 bases of the junction left unmatched. Germline assignment: CDR1 MNHEY and CDR2 SVGAGI. CDR3 protein: CASRRDRAPNQPQHF. CDR3 sequence (DNA): TGTGCCAGCAGAAGGGACAGGGCCCCCAATCAGCCCCAGCATTTT.

The rearrangement joins TRBV19 to TRBJ1-2; possibly TRBD1 for D (5 bases). The CDR3 is 15 residues long. Germline V gene sequence: CDR1 LNHDA, CDR2 SQIVND (reference sequence). Trimming took 1 base from V and 1 from J, leaving 10 bases between them. The CDR3 protein is CASSIGGVGNYGYTF. As DNA, the CDR3 is TGTGCCAGTAGTATAGGGGGCGTCGGTAACTATGGCTACACCTTC.